A selection of T cell receptor beta chains follows, all from one sample in a study of blood T cell repertoires in COVID-19. TCRdb keeps only in-frame clones here, not all; method: immunoSEQ multiplex PCR. The repertoire includes 110,000 or so clones, 88% of them detected once, and about 2.2% sits in the top ten. Sequenced input: peripheral blood. The receptor set was obtained from a human donor in a cohort sampled during active COVID-19. The CDR3 runs from the conserved cysteine through the conserved F or W. A D gene is named only where the DNA matches it firmly. Size tells how often a clone was seen (once, few, many) or the class of an expanded clone, and some rows leave it out.

D gene: TRBD1; J gene: TRBJ1-5; V gene: TRBV7-8; clone size: -; CDR3 length: 13; CDR3 DNA: TGTGCCAGCAGCTTTACAGGGGATCAGCCCCAGCATTTT; CDR3 protein: CASSFTGDQPQHF
D gene: -; J gene: TRBJ1-2; V gene: TRBV12-3/TRBV12-4; clone size: -; CDR3 length: 13; CDR3 DNA: TGTGCCAGCAGTTTAGACAGGGTGGGAGGCTACACCTTC; CDR3 protein: CASSLDRVGGYTF
D gene: -; J gene: TRBJ2-6; V gene: TRBV30; clone size: -; CDR3 length: 13; CDR3 DNA: TGTGCCTGGAGCGGGTCTGGGGCCAACGTCCTGACTTTC; CDR3 protein: CAWSGSGANVLTF
D gene: TRBD1; J gene: TRBJ2-7; V gene: TRBV18; clone size: -; CDR3 length: 13; CDR3 DNA: TGTGCCAGCTCACCCGGACAGGCGAACGAGCAGTACTTC; CDR3 protein: CASSPGQANEQYF
D gene: -; J gene: TRBJ1-4; V gene: TRBV14; clone size: -; CDR3 length: 14; CDR3 DNA: TGTGCCAGCAGCCAAGATTGGGCACCGTTTCCCCTGTTTTTT; CDR3 protein: CASSQDWAPFPLFF
D gene: -; J gene: TRBJ2-7; V gene: TRBV4-2; clone size: once; CDR3 length: 14; CDR3 DNA: TGTGCCAGCAGCCAAGCCGGGTCTTCGGGCGAGCAGTACTTC; CDR3 protein: CASSQAGSSGEQYF
D gene: -; J gene: TRBJ1-1; V gene: TRBV6-5; clone size: once; CDR3 length: 14; CDR3 DNA: TGTGCCAGCAGTTACTACAGGGCGGGTACTGAAGCTTTCTTT; CDR3 protein: CASSYYRAGTEAFF
D gene: -; J gene: TRBJ1-1; V gene: TRBV7-9; clone size: -; CDR3 length: 13; CDR3 DNA: TGTGCCAGCATCGGGGGTCTTCGGACTGAAGCTTTCTTT; CDR3 protein: CASIGGLRTEAFF
D gene: -; J gene: TRBJ2-7; V gene: TRBV2; clone size: -; CDR3 length: 13; CDR3 DNA: TGTGCCAGCAAAGTAGGTTGGCAGGGCGAGCAGTACTTC; CDR3 protein: CASKVGWQGEQYF
D gene: -; J gene: TRBJ2-5; V gene: TRBV9; clone size: -; CDR3 length: 15; CDR3 DNA: TGTGCCAGCAGCCCCACGCTGCTTGGGAGGGAGACCCAGTACTTC; CDR3 protein: CASSPTLLGRETQYF
D gene: -; J gene: TRBJ2-1; V gene: TRBV12-5; clone size: -; CDR3 length: 18; CDR3 DNA: TGTGCTAGTGGTTTGGTAATTTCAGCGGAGGGCTCCTACAATGAGCAGTTCTTC; CDR3 protein: CASGLVISAEGSYNEQFF
D gene: -; J gene: TRBJ2-1; V gene: TRBV7-9; clone size: -; CDR3 length: 13; CDR3 DNA: TGTGCCGGGACGTCTTATTCCTACAATGAGCAGTTCTTC; CDR3 protein: CAGTSYSYNEQFF
D gene: -; J gene: TRBJ2-2; V gene: TRBV9; clone size: -; CDR3 length: 17; CDR3 DNA: TGTGCCAGCAGCGACCGATTACCGGGACAGAACACCGGGGAGCTGTTTTTT; CDR3 protein: CASSDRLPGQNTGELFF
D gene: -; J gene: TRBJ1-1; V gene: TRBV5-1; clone size: -; CDR3 length: 14; CDR3 DNA: TGCGCCAGCAGCTCCGGACAGTTGAGCACTGAAGCTTTCTTT; CDR3 protein: CASSSGQLSTEAFF
D gene: -; J gene: TRBJ2-3; V gene: TRBV28; clone size: -; CDR3 length: 14; CDR3 DNA: TGTGCCAGCAAGTTGTGGGGGGGCACAGATACGCAGTATTTT; CDR3 protein: CASKLWGGTDTQYF
D gene: -; J gene: TRBJ2-4; V gene: TRBV7-8; clone size: -; CDR3 length: 14; CDR3 DNA: TGTGCCAGCAGCTTAGGCAACAGGTTAAACATTCAGTACTTC; CDR3 protein: CASSLGNRLNIQYF
D gene: -; J gene: TRBJ2-1; V gene: TRBV27; clone size: -; CDR3 length: 13; CDR3 DNA: TGTGCCAGCAGGGCGGAGGGTTACAATGAGCAGTTCTTC; CDR3 protein: CASRAEGYNEQFF
D gene: -; J gene: TRBJ2-2; V gene: TRBV29-1; clone size: -; CDR3 length: 12; CDR3 DNA: TGCAGCGCCACGGACTCGGCCGGGGAGCTGTTTTTT; CDR3 protein: CSATDSAGELFF
D gene: TRBD2; J gene: TRBJ2-2; V gene: TRBV9; clone size: few; CDR3 length: 17; CDR3 DNA: TGTGCCAGCAGCGTAGCTACGCTAGCGGGGCCCACCGGGGAGCTGTTTTTT; CDR3 protein: CASSVATLAGPTGELFF
D gene: TRBD1; J gene: TRBJ2-1; V gene: TRBV7-9; clone size: once; CDR3 length: 14; CDR3 DNA: TGTGCCAGCAGCTTACCGGGACAGGGCAATGAGCAGTTCTTC; CDR3 protein: CASSLPGQGNEQFF
D gene: TRBD2; J gene: TRBJ2-7; V gene: TRBV6-5; clone size: -; CDR3 length: 13; CDR3 DNA: TGTGCCAGCAGTTCCCCGGGAGGGTATGAGCAGTACTTC; CDR3 protein: CASSSPGGYEQYF
D gene: -; J gene: TRBJ1-3; V gene: TRBV9; clone size: -; CDR3 length: 12; CDR3 DNA: TGTGCCAGCAGCTTCGAGGGAAACACCATATATTTT; CDR3 protein: CASSFEGNTIYF
D gene: -; J gene: TRBJ1-6; V gene: TRBV2; clone size: -; CDR3 length: 16; CDR3 DNA: TGTGCCAGCAGTGAATCAGGGATGACCTATAATTCACCCCTCCACTTT; CDR3 protein: CASSESGMTYNSPLHF
D gene: TRBD2; J gene: TRBJ2-3; V gene: TRBV28; clone size: -; CDR3 length: 16; CDR3 DNA: TGTGCCAGCAGTTTGCTAGCGGGGTATAGCACAGATACGCAGTATTTT; CDR3 protein: CASSLLAGYSTDTQYF
D gene: -; J gene: TRBJ2-7; V gene: TRBV19; clone size: -; CDR3 length: 15; CDR3 DNA: TGTGCCAGTAGTATATTGGAGGGGACCACTTACGAGCAGTACTTC; CDR3 protein: CASSILEGTTYEQYF
D gene: -; J gene: TRBJ2-1; V gene: TRBV27; clone size: -; CDR3 length: 13; CDR3 DNA: TGTGCCAGCAGCCAGAGCCTCGGGGGTGAGCAGTTCTTC; CDR3 protein: CASSQSLGGEQFF
D gene: TRBD1; J gene: TRBJ1-4; V gene: TRBV9; clone size: -; CDR3 length: 16; CDR3 DNA: TGTGCCAGCAGCGTAGCTACAGGACAGGGGGGTGAAAAACTGTTTTTT; CDR3 protein: CASSVATGQGGEKLFF
D gene: -; J gene: TRBJ2-6; V gene: TRBV5-1; clone size: -; CDR3 length: 16; CDR3 DNA: TGCGCCAGCAGCTTGGCTTCCAGGCCTGGGGCCAACGTCCTGACTTTC; CDR3 protein: CASSLASRPGANVLTF
D gene: -; J gene: TRBJ2-7; V gene: TRBV6-6; clone size: -; CDR3 length: 13; CDR3 DNA: TGTGCCAGCAGTTACTCGAATCAGTACGAGCAGTACTTC; CDR3 protein: CASSYSNQYEQYF
D gene: TRBD1; J gene: TRBJ1-1; V gene: TRBV28; clone size: -; CDR3 length: 17; CDR3 DNA: TGTGCCAGCAGACCACACCATCCAGGGGGCGGAGGGGGTGCAGCTTTCTTT; CDR3 protein: CASRPHHPGGGGGAAFF
D gene: -; J gene: TRBJ1-5; V gene: TRBV18; clone size: -; CDR3 length: 18; CDR3 DNA: TGTGCCAGCTCACACGACACCTCCGGAGGGTATAGCAATCAGCCCCAGCATTTT; CDR3 protein: CASSHDTSGGYSNQPQHF
D gene: -; J gene: TRBJ2-2; V gene: TRBV7-6; clone size: -; CDR3 length: 16; CDR3 DNA: TGTGCCAGCAGCTTGGAGACAGGTGACAACACCGGGGAGCTGTTTTTT; CDR3 protein: CASSLETGDNTGELFF
D gene: -; J gene: TRBJ2-7; V gene: TRBV5-5; clone size: -; CDR3 length: 18; CDR3 DNA: TGTGCCAGCAGCTTCAGGGACATAGAAGTTCACCGCTCCTACGAGCAGTACTTC; CDR3 protein: CASSFRDIEVHRSYEQYF
D gene: -; J gene: TRBJ2-7; V gene: TRBV5-5; clone size: -; CDR3 length: 11; CDR3 DNA: TGTGCCAGCACCTTAGGAGATGAGCAGTACTTC; CDR3 protein: CASTLGDEQYF
D gene: -; J gene: TRBJ2-7; V gene: TRBV19; clone size: -; CDR3 length: 13; CDR3 DNA: TGTGCCAGTAGTCCCCAGACAGAACTCGAGCAGTACTTC; CDR3 protein: CASSPQTELEQYF
D gene: TRBD2; J gene: TRBJ2-3; V gene: TRBV11-2; clone size: -; CDR3 length: 16; CDR3 DNA: TGTGCCAGCAGCTCCCGACTAGCGGGGACCACAGATACGCAGTATTTT; CDR3 protein: CASSSRLAGTTDTQYF
D gene: -; J gene: TRBJ1-3; V gene: TRBV24-1; clone size: -; CDR3 length: 19; CDR3 DNA: TGTGCCACCAGTGATTCGCGAACCCAAGGGACACGAACTGGAAACACCATATATTTT; CDR3 protein: CATSDSRTQGTRTGNTIYF
D gene: TRBD1; J gene: TRBJ1-1; V gene: TRBV28; clone size: -; CDR3 length: 14; CDR3 DNA: TGTGCCAGCAGGGTACAGGGGACGAACACTGAAGCTTTCTTT; CDR3 protein: CASRVQGTNTEAFF
D gene: -; J gene: TRBJ1-1; V gene: TRBV4-1; clone size: -; CDR3 length: 14; CDR3 DNA: TGCGCCTCCACCGCTCCGGGTCTGAACACTGAAGCTTTCTTT; CDR3 protein: CASTAPGLNTEAFF